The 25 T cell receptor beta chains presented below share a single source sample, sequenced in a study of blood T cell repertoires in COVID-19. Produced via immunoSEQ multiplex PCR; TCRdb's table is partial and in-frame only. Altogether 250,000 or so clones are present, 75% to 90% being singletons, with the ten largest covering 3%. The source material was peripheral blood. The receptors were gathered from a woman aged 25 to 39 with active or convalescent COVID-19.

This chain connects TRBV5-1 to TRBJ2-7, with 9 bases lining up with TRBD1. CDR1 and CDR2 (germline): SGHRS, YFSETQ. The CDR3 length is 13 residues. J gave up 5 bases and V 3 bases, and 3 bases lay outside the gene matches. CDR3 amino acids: CASSSGTGNEQYF. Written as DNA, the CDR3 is TGCGCCAGCAGCTCCGGGACAGGGAACGAGCAGTACTTC. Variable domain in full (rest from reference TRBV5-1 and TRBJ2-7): KAGVTQTPRYLIKTRGQQVTLSCSPISGHRSVSWYQQTPGQGLQFLFEYFSETQRNKGNFPGRFSGRQFSNSRSEMNVSTLELGDSALYLCASSSGTGNEQYFGPGTRLTVT.

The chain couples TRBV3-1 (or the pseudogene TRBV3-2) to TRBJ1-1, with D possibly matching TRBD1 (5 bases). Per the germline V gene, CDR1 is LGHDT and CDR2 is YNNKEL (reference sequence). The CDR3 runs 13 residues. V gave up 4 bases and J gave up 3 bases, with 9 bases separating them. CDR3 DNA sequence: TGTGCCAGCAGCCTGGGACTCGACACTGAAGCTTTCTTT. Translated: CASSLGLDTEAFF.

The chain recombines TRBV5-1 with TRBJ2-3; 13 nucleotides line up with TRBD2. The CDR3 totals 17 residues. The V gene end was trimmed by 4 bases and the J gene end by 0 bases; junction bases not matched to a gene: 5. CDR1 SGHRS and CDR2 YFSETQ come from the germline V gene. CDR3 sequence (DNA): TGCGCCAGCAGCCCTCCGGGACTAGCGGGGAGCACAGATACGCAGTATTTT. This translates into CASSPPGLAGSTDTQYF. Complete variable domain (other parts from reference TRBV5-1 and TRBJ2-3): KAGVTQTPRYLIKTRGQQVTLSCSPISGHRSVSWYQQTPGQGLQFLFEYFSETQRNKGNFPGRFSGRQFSNSRSEMNVSTLELGDSALYLCASSPPGLAGSTDTQYFGPGTRLTVL.

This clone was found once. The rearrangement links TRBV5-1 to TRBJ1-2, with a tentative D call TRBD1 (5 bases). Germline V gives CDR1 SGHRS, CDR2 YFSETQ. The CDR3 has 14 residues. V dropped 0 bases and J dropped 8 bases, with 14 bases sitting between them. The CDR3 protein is CASSLASRQGGYTF. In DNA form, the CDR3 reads TGCGCCAGCAGCTTGGCCTCTCGGCAGGGCGGCTACACCTTC.

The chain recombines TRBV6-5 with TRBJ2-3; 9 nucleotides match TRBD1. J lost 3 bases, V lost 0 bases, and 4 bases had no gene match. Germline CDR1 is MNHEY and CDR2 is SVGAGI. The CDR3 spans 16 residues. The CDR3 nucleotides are TGTGCCAGCAGTTACTCCGGGACAGGGCTTACAGATACGCAGTATTTT. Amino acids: CASSYSGTGLTDTQYF.

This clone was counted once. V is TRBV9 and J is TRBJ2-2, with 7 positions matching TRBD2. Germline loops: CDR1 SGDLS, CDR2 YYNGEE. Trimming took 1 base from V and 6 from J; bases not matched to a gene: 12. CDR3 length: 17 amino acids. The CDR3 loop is CASSVLAGGGFPGELFF. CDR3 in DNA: TGTGCCAGCAGCGTACTAGCTGGGGGGGGTTTTCCCGGGGAGCTGTTTTTT.

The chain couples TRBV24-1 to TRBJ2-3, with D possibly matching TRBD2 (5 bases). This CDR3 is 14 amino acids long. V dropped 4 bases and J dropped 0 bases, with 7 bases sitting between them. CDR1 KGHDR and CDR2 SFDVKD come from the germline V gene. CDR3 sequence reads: CATSEPGSTDTQYF. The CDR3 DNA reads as TGTGCCACCAGTGAGCCGGGGAGCACAGATACGCAGTATTTT.

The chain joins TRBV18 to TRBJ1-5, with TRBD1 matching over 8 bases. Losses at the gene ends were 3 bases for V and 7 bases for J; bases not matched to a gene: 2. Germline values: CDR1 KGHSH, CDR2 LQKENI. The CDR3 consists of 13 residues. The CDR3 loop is CASSPDRGQPQHF. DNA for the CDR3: TGTGCCAGCTCACCTGACAGGGGACAGCCCCAGCATTTT.

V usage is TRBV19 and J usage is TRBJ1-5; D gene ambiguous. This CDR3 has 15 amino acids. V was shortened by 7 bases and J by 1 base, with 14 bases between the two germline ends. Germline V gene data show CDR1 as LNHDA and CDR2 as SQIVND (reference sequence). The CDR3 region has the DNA TGTGCCAGTATCCCATCCCTCAGGAGCAATCAGCCCCAGCATTTT. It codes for CASIPSLRSNQPQHF.

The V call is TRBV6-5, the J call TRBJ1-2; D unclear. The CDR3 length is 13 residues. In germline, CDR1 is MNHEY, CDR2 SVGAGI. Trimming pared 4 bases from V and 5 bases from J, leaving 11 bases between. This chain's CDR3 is CASSSNWAYGYTF. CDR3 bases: TGTGCCAGCAGTTCCAACTGGGCGTATGGCTACACCTTC.

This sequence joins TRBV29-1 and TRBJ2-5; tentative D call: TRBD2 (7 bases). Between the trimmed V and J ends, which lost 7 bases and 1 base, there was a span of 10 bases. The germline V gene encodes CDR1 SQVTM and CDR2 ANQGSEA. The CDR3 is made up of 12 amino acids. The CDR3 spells CSGGGGQETQYF. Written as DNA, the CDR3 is TGCAGCGGAGGGGGGGGCCAAGAGACCCAGTACTTC.

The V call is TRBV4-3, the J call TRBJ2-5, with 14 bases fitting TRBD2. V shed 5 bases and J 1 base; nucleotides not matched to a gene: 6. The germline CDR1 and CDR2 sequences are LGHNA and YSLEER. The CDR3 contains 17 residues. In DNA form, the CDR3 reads TGCGCCAGCAGCTACGGACTAGCGGGGGGTTCCCAAGAGACCCAGTACTTC. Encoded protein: CASSYGLAGGSQETQYF.

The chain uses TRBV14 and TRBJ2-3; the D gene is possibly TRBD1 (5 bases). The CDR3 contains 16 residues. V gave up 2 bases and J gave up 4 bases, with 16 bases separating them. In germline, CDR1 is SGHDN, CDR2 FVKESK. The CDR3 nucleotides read TGTGCCAGCAGCCAACCCTCTTTCCAGGGTGCAGATACGCAGTATTTT. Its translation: CASSQPSFQGADTQYF.

This CDR3 is CASTSGVEQYF. The CDR3 DNA reads TGTGCCAGCACCTCAGGCGTCGAGCAGTACTTC. The chain joins TRBV27 to TRBJ2-7; D is uncertain. This CDR3 is 11 amino acids long. Germline V lookup: CDR1 MNHEY, CDR2 SMNVEV (reference sequence). Trimming stripped 7 bases from V and 6 bases from J, with 10 bases between.

The CDR3 reads CADKGQGANTGELFF. DNA for the CDR3: TGCGCCGACAAGGGGCAGGGGGCAAACACCGGGGAGCTGTTTTTT. The genes are TRBV23-1 and TRBJ2-2, with TRBD1 matching 8 bases. TRBV23-1 carries the ORF label, with uncertain function. CDR3 length: 15 amino acids. J gave up 2 bases and V 11 bases, and 10 bases lay outside the gene matches.

CDR3 protein: CASSLGTGNNSPLHF. CDR3 bases: TGCGCCAGCAGCTTGGGCACAGGGAATAATTCACCCCTCCACTTT. V is TRBV5-1 and J is TRBJ1-6; TRBD1 might be the D (6 bases). CDR1 and CDR2 from the germline V gene are SGHRS and YFSETQ. This CDR3 is 15 amino acids long. V was cut by 0 bases and J by 5 bases, with 9 bases left in between. The full variable domain, in which reference TRBV5-1 and TRBJ1-6 provide the parts outside the CDR3, is KAGVTQTPRYLIKTRGQQVTLSCSPISGHRSVSWYQQTPGQGLQFLFEYFSETQRNKGNFPGRFSGRQFSNSRSEMNVSTLELGDSALYLCASSLGTGNNSPLHFGNGTRLTVT.

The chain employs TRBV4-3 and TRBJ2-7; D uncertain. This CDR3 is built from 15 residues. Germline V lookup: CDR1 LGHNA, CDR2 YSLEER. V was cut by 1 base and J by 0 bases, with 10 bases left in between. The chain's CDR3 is CASSQAWATSYEQYF. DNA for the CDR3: TGCGCCAGCAGCCAAGCTTGGGCTACCTCCTACGAGCAGTACTTC.

CDR3 DNA sequence: TGTGCCAGCAGCCCGGATAACAGGGCCAAGCAGTACTTC. Protein: CASSPDNRAKQYF. The chain recombines TRBV11-3 with TRBJ2-7, with TRBD1 as a possible D gene (6 bases). The CDR3 loop spans 13 amino acids. The germline V gene encodes CDR1 SGHNT and CDR2 YENEEA. Trimming cost V 5 bases and J 8 bases, with 16 bases left between them.

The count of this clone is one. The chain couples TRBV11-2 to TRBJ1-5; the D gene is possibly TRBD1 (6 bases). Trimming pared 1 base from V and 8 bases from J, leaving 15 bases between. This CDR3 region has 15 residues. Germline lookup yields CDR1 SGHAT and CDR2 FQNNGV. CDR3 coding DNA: TGTGCCAGCAGCTTAGTTGGGCAGGGGAATAAGCCCCAGCATTTT. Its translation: CASSLVGQGNKPQHF.

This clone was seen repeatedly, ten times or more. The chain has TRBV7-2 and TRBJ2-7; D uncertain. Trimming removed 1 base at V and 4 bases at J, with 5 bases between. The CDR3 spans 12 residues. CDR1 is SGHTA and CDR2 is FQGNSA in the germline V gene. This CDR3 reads CASSLVFYEQYF. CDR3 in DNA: TGTGCCAGCAGCTTAGTCTTTTACGAGCAGTACTTC.

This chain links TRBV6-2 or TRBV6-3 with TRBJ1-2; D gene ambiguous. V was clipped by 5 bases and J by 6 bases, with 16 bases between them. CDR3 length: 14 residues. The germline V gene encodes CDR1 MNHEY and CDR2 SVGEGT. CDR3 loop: CASSLSAGTHGYTF. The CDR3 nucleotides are TGTGCCAGCAGTCTATCGGCGGGAACCCATGGCTACACCTTC.

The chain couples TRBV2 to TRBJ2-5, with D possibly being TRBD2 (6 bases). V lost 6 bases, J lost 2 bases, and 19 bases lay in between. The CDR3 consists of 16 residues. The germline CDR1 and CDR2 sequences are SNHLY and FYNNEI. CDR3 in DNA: TGTGCCAGCAGGGAACCCCCGGGACTGCTTCAAGAGACCCAGTACTTC. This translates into CASREPPGLLQETQYF.

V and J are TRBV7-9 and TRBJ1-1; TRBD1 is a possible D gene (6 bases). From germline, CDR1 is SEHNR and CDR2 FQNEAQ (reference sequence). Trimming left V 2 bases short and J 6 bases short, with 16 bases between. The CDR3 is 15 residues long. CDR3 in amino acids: CASSLFRGGHAEAFF. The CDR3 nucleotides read TGTGCCAGCAGCTTATTCCGAGGGGGTCACGCTGAAGCTTTCTTT. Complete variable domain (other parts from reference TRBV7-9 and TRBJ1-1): DTGVSQNPRHKITKRGQNVTFRCDPISEHNRLYWYRQTLGQGPEFLTYFQNEAQLEKSRLLSDRFSAERPKGSFSTLEIQRTEQGDSAMYLCASSLFRGGHAEAFFGQGTRLTVV.

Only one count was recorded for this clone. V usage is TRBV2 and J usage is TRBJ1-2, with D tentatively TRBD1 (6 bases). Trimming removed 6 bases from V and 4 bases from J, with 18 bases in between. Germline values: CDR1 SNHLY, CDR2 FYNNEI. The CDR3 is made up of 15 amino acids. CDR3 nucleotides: TGTGCCAGCAGCACAGGGACGGCCGCGACCTATGGCTACACCTTC. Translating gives CASSTGTAATYGYTF. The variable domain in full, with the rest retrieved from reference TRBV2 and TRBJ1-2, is EPEVTQTPSHQVTQMGQEVILRCVPISNHLYFYWYRQILGQKVEFLVSFYNNEISEKSEIFDDQFSVERPDGSNFTLKIRSTKLEDSAMYFCASSTGTAATYGYTFGSGTRLTVV.

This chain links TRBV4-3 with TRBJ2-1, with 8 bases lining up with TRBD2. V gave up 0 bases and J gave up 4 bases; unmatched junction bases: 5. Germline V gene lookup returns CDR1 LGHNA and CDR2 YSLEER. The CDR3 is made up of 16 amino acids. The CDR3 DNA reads TGCGCCAGCAGCCAAGATATACGGGGGGGTTACAATGAGCAGTTCTTC. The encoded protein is CASSQDIRGGYNEQFF.